These T cell receptor beta chains were read from a single sample in a study of cytomegalovirus exposure and HLA in healthy donors. Libraries were prepared by immunoSEQ multiplex PCR; TCRdb keeps only in-frame clonotypes and omits some of them. The sample includes 75,000 to 100,000 clones, 65% to 85% of them seen just once. The sample comprised PBMCs. The receptor set was obtained from a man aged 40-49 years in good health and CMV-seronegative. Both conserved end residues are trimmed from each CDR3.

TRBJ2-5 | TRBV5-1 | ASSLALAGGETQY
TRBJ2-3 | TRBV9 | ASSVGDLGRDRDTQY
TRBJ2-3 | TRBV5-6 | ASSLDRTSTDTQY
TRBJ2-7 | TRBV6-5 | ASSSGLAGAEQY
TRBJ2-5 | TRBV18 | ASSPSPGQGFRETQY
TRBJ2-7 | TRBV19 | ASSALDREFGEQY
TRBJ2-1 | TRBV25-1 | ASSETSGRENEQF
TRBJ1-6 | TRBV5-6 | ASSRDRDSPLH
TRBJ2-7 | TRBV28 | ASSQDGSLSYEQY
TRBJ2-7 | TRBV25-1 | ASRGLAGEQY
TRBJ1-1 | TRBV27 | ASRRRANTEAF
TRBJ1-2 | TRBV5-6 | ASSYRELSGYT
TRBJ2-1 | TRBV30 | AWTRNENEQF
TRBJ2-7 | TRBV5-1 | ASSLFETGPGEQY
TRBJ1-1 | TRBV19 | ASSPRGTGESNRRNTEAF
TRBJ1-3 | TRBV28 | ASSTYDRGHGNTIY
TRBJ2-5 | TRBV5-1 | ASAVGREVETQY
TRBJ1-1 | TRBV29-1 | SSRGEMNTEAF
TRBJ2-5 | TRBV11-3 | ASSLNPPGGLETQY
TRBJ2-3 | TRBV11-2 | ASSSLTDPDTQY
TRBJ1-6 | TRBV2 | ASSGGTGDSPLH
TRBJ1-2 | TRBV5-6 | ASSPDSTSNYGYT
TRBJ2-5 | TRBV5-1 | ASSSSYGAGETQY